One and the same sample provided the 27 T cell receptor beta chains below, sequenced in a study of shared clonotypes between healthy human individuals. The table came from immunoSEQ multiplex PCR; TCRdb's copy has only in-frame clones and leaves some out. The sample has hundreds of thousands of clones; about 74% are singletons. What was sequenced was memory CD4+ T cells sorted from blood. Stated subset: CD45RA-negative fraction. These receptors were obtained from a woman under 40 in good health.

The chain has TRBV7-2 and TRBJ2-7, with D tentatively TRBD2 (7 bases). The CDR3 has 16 residues. The germline gives CDR1 SGHTA, CDR2 FQGNSA. V gave up 2 bases and J gave up 2 bases, with 16 bases separating them. The chain's CDR3 is CASSLFRGGTAYEQYF. As DNA, the CDR3 is TGTGCCAGCAGCTTATTCAGGGGAGGGACCGCCTACGAGCAGTACTTC. The entire variable domain, with the rest obtained from reference TRBV7-2 and TRBJ2-7, is as follows: GAGVSQSPSNKVTEKGKDVELRCDPISGHTALYWYRQSLGQGLEFLIYFQGNSAPDKSGLPSDRFSAERTGGSVSTLTIQRTQQEDSAVYLCASSLFRGGTAYEQYFGPGTRLTVT.

V gene TRBV7-6 combines with J gene TRBJ1-4; unclear D gene. Trimming stripped 2 bases from V and 8 bases from J, with 12 bases between. CDR3 length equals 14 residues. Germline V CDR1 and CDR2: SGHVS, FNYEAQ. CDR3 in amino acids: CASSLLKGGEKLFF. DNA of the CDR3: TGTGCCAGCAGCTTATTGAAAGGTGGCGAAAAACTGTTTTTT. The complete variable domain, with remaining parts taken from reference TRBV7-6 and TRBJ1-4, reads GAGVSQSPRYKVTKRGQDVALRCDPISGHVSLYWYRQALGQGPEFLTYFNYEAQQDKSGLPNDRFSAERPEGSISTLTIQRTEQRDSAMYRCASSLLKGGEKLFFGSGTQLSVL.

This clone occurred many times. The same CDR3 can be traced to other DNA sequences in this sample. The J gene is TRBJ1-1, the V gene TRBV7-9; 7 bases are a match to TRBD1. Germline V CDR1 and CDR2: SEHNR, FQNEAQ (reference sequence). V lost 5 bases to trimming and J lost 2 bases; unmatched junction nucleotides: 2. The length of the CDR3 is 13 residues. The CDR3 region has the DNA TGTGCCAGCAGCCGACAGGGAAACACTGAAGCTTTCTTT. This translates into CASSRQGNTEAFF.

This clone was recorded once. The chain is built from TRBV27 and TRBJ2-7; 7 bases are shared with TRBD2. The CDR3 is 16 residues long. Germline assignment: CDR1 MNHEY and CDR2 SMNVEV (reference sequence). The ends lost 2 bases at V and 3 bases at J; junction bases unmatched: 10. DNA for the CDR3: TGTGCCAGCAGTTTAAGGTGGGGGGGAACGTACTACGAGCAGTACTTC. Translation: CASSLRWGGTYYEQYF.

The rearrangement links TRBV11-2 to TRBJ2-7, with 11 positions matching TRBD2. From germline, CDR1 is SGHAT and CDR2 FQNNGV. CDR3 size: 15 residues. V trimming: 3 bases; J trimming: 5 bases; junction bases outside the gene matches: 6. CDR3 DNA: TGTGCCAGCAGCTTTCCCACTAGCGGGAGCCACGAGCAGTACTTC. Translated: CASSFPTSGSHEQYF.

A word on this clone: The sample has other DNA sequences that encode this CDR3 too. This rearrangement joins TRBV7-7 to TRBJ2-5; possible D gene TRBD2, 5 bases. Germline CDR1 reads SSHAT; CDR2 reads FNYEAQ (reference sequence). This CDR3 spans 14 amino acids. The V gene lost 6 bases and the J gene lost 4 bases, with 15 bases spanning the gap. This CDR3 is CASSPTGSGETQYF. CDR3 DNA: TGTGCCAGCAGTCCCACGGGGAGCGGAGAGACCCAGTACTTC.

This clone was picked up a small number of times. The V gene is TRBV6-1, the J gene TRBJ1-1, with unresolved D. This CDR3 has 13 residues. The germline gives CDR1 MNHNS, CDR2 SASEGT. The V end lost 5 bases, the J end lost 1 base, and 8 bases lay between the germline ends. In DNA form, the CDR3 reads TGTGCCAGCAGTACTCGAGGGAACACTGAAGCTTTCTTT. Encoded protein: CASSTRGNTEAFF.

This sequence joins TRBV7-9 and TRBJ2-1, with D unresolved. V was pared by 0 bases and J by 2 bases, with 11 bases between. This CDR3 has 16 amino acids. Per germline, CDR1 SEHNR and CDR2 FQNEAQ (reference sequence). As DNA, the CDR3 is TGTGCCAGCAGCTTAGCGCTGGCGGAAACCTACAATGAGCAGTTCTTC. Amino acids: CASSLALAETYNEQFF.

This clone was seen just once. The CDR3 region is CASSRTGETEAFF. CDR3 sequence (DNA): TGTGCCAGCAGCCGAACAGGGGAGACTGAAGCTTTCTTT. V and J are TRBV7-9 and TRBJ1-1; 7 nucleotides agree with TRBD1. The CDR3 is made up of 13 amino acids. Per the germline V gene, CDR1 is SEHNR and CDR2 is FQNEAQ (reference sequence). After removal of 5 bases from V and 5 bases from J, the junction contained 5 bases not matched to a gene.

There are a few counts of this clone. The chain uses TRBV6-5 and TRBJ1-4; 10 bases line up with TRBD1. CDR3 size: 13 residues. Per the germline V gene, CDR1 is MNHEY and CDR2 is SVGAGI. The V segment lost 8 bases and the J segment 6 bases; nucleotides outside the gene matches: 3. The CDR3 DNA reads TGTGCCAGCCAGGGACAGGGGCATGAAAAACTGTTTTTT. Translation gives CASQGQGHEKLFF.

The gene calls are TRBV28 and TRBJ1-4, with TRBD1 identical over 7 bases. The CDR3 runs to 17 residues. The V and J ends lost 6 bases and 0 bases, in that order; junction bases with no gene match: 10. From germline, CDR1 is MDHEN and CDR2 SYDVKM. The CDR3 sequence: CASRRQGALATNEKLFF. As DNA, the CDR3 is TGTGCCAGCAGGCGACAGGGAGCCCTTGCAACTAATGAAAAACTGTTTTTT.

V is TRBV11-2 and J is TRBJ2-5; a weak D match, TRBD2 (6 bases). Germline V CDR1 and CDR2: SGHAT, FQNNGV. Trimming took 5 bases from V and 3 from J, leaving 19 bases between them. This CDR3 has 16 residues. In DNA, the CDR3 is TGTGCCAGCAGCCAGGGAGGACCCCCGCCCAAAGAGACCCAGTACTTC. Its translation: CASSQGGPPPKETQYF.

This clone was seen only once. V and J are TRBV19 and TRBJ2-2; 9 bases match TRBD1. Germline CDR1 and CDR2: LNHDA and SQIVND (reference sequence). Trimming removed 5 bases from V and 6 bases from J; junction bases left unmatched: 10. The CDR3 runs to 16 residues. The CDR3 DNA sequence: TGTGCCAGTAGTCCGGAACAGGGGGCGCGGGCCGGGGAGCTGTTTTTT. It yields the protein CASSPEQGARAGELFF. The complete variable domain, with remaining parts taken from reference TRBV19 and TRBJ2-2, reads DGGITQSPKYLFRKEGQNVTLSCEQNLNHDAMYWYRQDPGQGLRLIYYSQIVNDFQKGDIAEGYSVSREKKESFPLTVTSAQKNPTAFYLCASSPEQGARAGELFFGEGSRLTVL.

The rearrangement uses TRBV27 and TRBJ2-3; weak D call: TRBD1 (6 bases). V shed 5 bases and J shed 2 bases, with 14 bases lying between them. The germline V gene encodes CDR1 MNHEY and CDR2 SMNVEV (reference sequence). The CDR3 is 15 residues long. CDR3 sequence (DNA): TGTGCCAGCAGTCCGGGGACAAAATACACAGATACGCAGTATTTT. Protein sequence: CASSPGTKYTDTQYF.

This clone was observed a single time. The chain joins TRBV9 to TRBJ1-1; D remains unclear. Germline assignment: CDR1 SGDLS and CDR2 YYNGEE. CDR3 length: 14 amino acids. The V end was cut by 2 bases, the J end by 1 base, with 9 bases between. The DNA for the CDR3 is TGTGCCAGCAGCGTCAGGCAGCAGAACACTGAAGCTTTCTTT. It is translated as CASSVRQQNTEAFF.

The J gene is TRBJ1-2, the V gene TRBV27; D gene uncertain. This CDR3 contains 14 residues. V was cut by 4 bases and J by 2 bases, with 11 bases left in between. Looked up from germline, CDR1 is MNHEY and CDR2 is SMNVEV (reference sequence). The CDR3 DNA sequence: TGTGCCAGCAGTTCCCTACAGCGGAACTATGGCTACACCTTC. Protein product: CASSSLQRNYGYTF.

J is TRBJ2-7 and V is TRBV28; TRBD2 agrees at 10 bases. CDR1 MDHEN and CDR2 SYDVKM come from the germline V gene. V trimming: 1 base; J trimming: 2 bases; junction bases outside the gene matches: 5. The CDR3 consists of 16 residues. DNA for the CDR3: TGTGCCAGCAGTTTATTCACTAGCGGGAACACCTACGAGCAGTACTTC. Residues: CASSLFTSGNTYEQYF.

The chain uses TRBV5-1 and TRBJ1-4, with D maybe TRBD1 (5 bases). Per germline, CDR1 SGHRS and CDR2 YFSETQ. Deletions cut 3 bases from V and 3 bases from J, with 21 bases between. This CDR3 has 18 residues. The CDR3 DNA reads as TGCGCCAGCAGCTCCTCCCAGGGTTTCGGTGCTCCTAATGAAAAACTGTTTTTT. Its protein is CASSSSQGFGAPNEKLFF.

This CDR3 reads CASSLGGNNQPQHF. The CDR3, as DNA: TGTGCCAGCAGCTTGGGAGGTAATAATCAGCCCCAGCATTTT. The gene calls are TRBV7-9 and TRBJ1-5; D call uncertain. Deletions cut 3 bases from V and 4 bases from J, with 10 bases between. In germline, CDR1 is SEHNR, CDR2 FQNEAQ (reference sequence). The CDR3 runs 14 residues.

Comment on this clone: Germline and junction disagree at one end, which may indicate a read error. V is TRBV6-1 and J is TRBJ2-3; 10 bases line up with TRBD2. CDR3 length: 15 residues. CDR1 is MNHNS, CDR2 SASEGT, per germline. The CDR3 DNA is TGTGCCAGCAGCGAAGCGGGAGGGAGCACAGATACGCAGTATTTT. Translated: CASSEAGGSTDTQYF.

This clone has a handful of counts. The J gene is TRBJ1-5, the V gene TRBV2; no firm D call. Germline CDR1 and CDR2: SNHLY and FYNNEI. This CDR3 has 14 amino acids. Trimming stripped 5 bases from V and 2 bases from J, with 10 bases between. CDR3 bases: TGTGCCAGCAGTAGCAACAGCGGCAATCAGCCCCAGCATTTT. It encodes CASSSNSGNQPQHF.

The J gene is TRBJ1-2, the V gene TRBV11-2; tentative D call: TRBD1 (5 bases). Looked up from germline, CDR1 is SGHAT and CDR2 is FQNNGV. The CDR3 has 13 residues. Trimming took 6 bases from V and 2 from J, leaving 10 bases between them. The CDR3, as DNA: TGTGCCAGCAGGGGCGCAGGGAACTATGGCTACACCTTC. Amino acids: CASRGAGNYGYTF.

About this clone itself: Since a much larger clone is just one base distant, this may be a read error. The DNA for the CDR3 is TGTGCCAGCAGTCGACAGGGGGTGGACGAGCAGTACTTC. Translated: CASSRQGVDEQYF. V gene TRBV11-2 combines with J gene TRBJ2-7; 9 nucleotides agree with TRBD1. CDR1 SGHAT and CDR2 FQNNGV come from the germline V gene. V trimming: 6 bases; J trimming: 5 bases; junction bases outside the gene matches: 5. The CDR3 contains 13 residues.

The chain links TRBV28 to TRBJ2-3; TRBD2 matches 9 bases. V lost 6 bases, J lost 0 bases, and 13 bases stayed unmatched. This CDR3 spans 18 amino acids. In germline, CDR1 is MDHEN, CDR2 SYDVKM. CDR3 loop: CASSRLAGFGASTDTQYF. The CDR3 nucleotides read TGTGCCAGCAGCCGGCTAGCGGGGTTTGGGGCTAGCACAGATACGCAGTATTTT.

This clone was found once. V gene TRBV28 combines with J gene TRBJ1-2; D might be TRBD1 (5 bases). V lost 4 bases to trimming and J lost 7 bases, with 13 bases between them. The CDR3 consists of 13 residues. In germline, CDR1 is MDHEN, CDR2 SYDVKM. The CDR3 region is CASSWGLSRGYTF. CDR3 DNA sequence: TGTGCCAGCAGTTGGGGCCTTTCACGTGGCTACACCTTC.

The chain has TRBV19 and TRBJ2-3; D is uncertain. Trimming shortened V by 6 bases and J by 0 bases, and 7 bases separated the two germline ends. The V gene's germline CDR1 is LNHDA and CDR2 SQIVND (reference sequence). The CDR3 length is 13 residues. The CDR3 nucleotides are TGTGCCAGTAGAGGTAGTAGCACAGATACGCAGTATTTT. Translation gives CASRGSSTDTQYF.

This clone was observed a handful of times. This chain uses TRBV5-1 with TRBJ2-2; D not resolved. The CDR3 consists of 12 residues. V lost 5 bases, J lost 7 bases, and 9 bases lay in between. CDR1 is SGHRS, CDR2 YFSETQ, per germline. In DNA form, the CDR3 reads TGCGCCAGCAGTCAGCCGGGCGGGGAGCTGTTTTTT. Its translation is CASSQPGGELFF.